These T cell receptor beta chains were read from a single sample in a study of shared clonotypes between healthy human individuals. Generated by immunoSEQ multiplex PCR, the TCRdb table keeps only in-frame clones and is missing some. The data contain some 2,000,000 clones, over 85% of them singletons. The sequenced material came from naive CD8+ T cells sorted from blood. These receptors were obtained from a man between 18 and 29 years old in good health. Each CDR3 is given with its conserved first and last residue. A D gene is named only where the DNA matches it firmly. Clone size is stated in some rows and not others, as once, few, many or a class when expanded.

J	D	size	V	DNA	CDR3
TRBJ2-1	TRBD2	NA	TRBV5-8	TGTGCCAGCAGCTCCTTCGAGGGACTAGATTTGGGTGAGCAGTTCTTC	CASSSFEGLDLGEQFF
TRBJ2-5	TRBD1	NA	TRBV7-8	TGTGCCAGCAGCTTACCATACAGGGGGAGCCAAGAGACCCAGTACTTC	CASSLPYRGSQETQYF
TRBJ2-7	NA	NA	TRBV4-1	TGCGCCAGCAGCCAAGAACGACTGACAGAGTTAACCTACGAGCAGTACTTC	CASSQERLTELTYEQYF
TRBJ2-3	TRBD2	NA	TRBV25-1	TGTGCCAGCAGATACAGTACGGGGGGGCCTTTTGCAGATACGCAGTATTTT	CASRYSTGGPFADTQYF
TRBJ2-7	TRBD2	NA	TRBV28	TGTGCCAGCAGTTTAGGGGAGGGCCCCCACGAGCAGTACTTC	CASSLGEGPHEQYF
TRBJ1-4	NA	once	TRBV4-3	TGCGCCAGCAGCCAAGCACCAGAATTACTACCAACTAATGAAAAACTGTTTTTT	CASSQAPELLPTNEKLFF
TRBJ1-1	NA	NA	TRBV18	TGTGCCAGCTCACCCGAAGGTTCCAACACTGAAGCTTTCTTT	CASSPEGSNTEAFF
TRBJ2-7	TRBD2	NA	TRBV2	TGTGCCAGCAGTGAAGGACTAGCGGGGGACTCCTACGAGCAGTACTTC	CASSEGLAGDSYEQYF
TRBJ2-3	TRBD2	once	TRBV4-1	TGCGCCAGCAGCCTACGGATAGCGGGGATAGATACGCAGTATTTT	CASSLRIAGIDTQYF
TRBJ1-4	NA	NA	TRBV21-1	TGTGCCAGCAACCCTGGACCGACCTCCCACCTTGCATCAGATACAACTAATGAAAAACTGTTTTTT	CASNPGPTSHLASDTTNEKLFF
TRBJ1-6	TRBD1	NA	TRBV27	TGTGCCAGCGGGCCAGGGGGCGGTTCACCCCTCCACTTT	CASGPGGGSPLHF
TRBJ1-6	NA	NA	TRBV28	TGTGCCAGCAGTCCAGTGGCGGGGGCCCTGGATTCACCCCTCCACTTT	CASSPVAGALDSPLHF
TRBJ1-2	TRBD1	NA	TRBV15	TGTGCCACCAGCACCCGGACAGGGGCCGGCTACACCTTC	CATSTRTGAGYTF
TRBJ2-2	NA	NA	TRBV27	TGTGCCAGCAGTCCAATGACCGGGGAGCTGTTTTTT	CASSPMTGELFF
TRBJ1-2	NA	once	TRBV7-9	TGTGCCAGCAGCCCCAGGGACACCCCATATGGCTACACCTTC	CASSPRDTPYGYTF
TRBJ2-3	NA	NA	TRBV29-1	TGCAGCGCTACCGTTTTCGGTCCCAGGGATACAGATACGCAGTATTTT	CSATVFGPRDTDTQYF
TRBJ1-1	TRBD1	NA	TRBV5-1	TGCGCCAGCAGCTTACGGCAGGGGGATTCTGAAGCTTTCTTT	CASSLRQGDSEAFF
TRBJ2-7	NA	NA	TRBV13	TGTGCCAGCAGCTCCGGTGAGACTGGCTACGAGCAGTACTTC	CASSSGETGYEQYF
TRBJ2-5	TRBD2	NA	TRBV7-9	TGTGCCAGCAGCCCCCTGGGGCTAGCGGTACAAGAGACCCAGTACTTC	CASSPLGLAVQETQYF
TRBJ1-1	NA	NA	TRBV6-6	TGTGCCAGCACCCCGGGACGCACTGAAGCTTTCTTT	CASTPGRTEAFF
TRBJ1-2	NA	NA	TRBV6-6	TGTGCCAGCAGTCCCGTTGTGGGGGCCGGGGGCTACACCTTC	CASSPVVGAGGYTF
TRBJ1-1	NA	NA	TRBV7-9	TGTGCCAGCAGCACGGGTGGGGGCCCGTGGGACACTGAAGCTTTCTTT	CASSTGGGPWDTEAFF
TRBJ1-3	NA	NA	TRBV7-8	TGTGCCAGCAGCTTTGGGGGTTCTGGAAACACCATATATTTT	CASSFGGSGNTIYF
TRBJ2-7	NA	NA	TRBV6-5	TGTGCCAGCAGTTACGCGGGCCCCCCCTACGAGCAGTACTTC	CASSYAGPPYEQYF
TRBJ2-1	NA	once	TRBV11-2	TGTGCCAGCAGCTTAGATCCGGGAATCTACAATGAGCAGTTCTTC	CASSLDPGIYNEQFF
TRBJ1-5	NA	NA	TRBV28	TGTGCCAGCAGAAATCGTAGGCAGCCCCAGCATTTT	CASRNRRQPQHF
TRBJ1-1	NA	NA	TRBV7-9	TGTGCCAGCCGACCGGCCGACATGGGACCTCTTAACACTGAAGCTTTCTTT	CASRPADMGPLNTEAFF
TRBJ2-7	TRBD1	NA	TRBV13	TGTGCCAGCAGCTACGACAGGGGGGACGAGCAGTACTTC	CASSYDRGDEQYF